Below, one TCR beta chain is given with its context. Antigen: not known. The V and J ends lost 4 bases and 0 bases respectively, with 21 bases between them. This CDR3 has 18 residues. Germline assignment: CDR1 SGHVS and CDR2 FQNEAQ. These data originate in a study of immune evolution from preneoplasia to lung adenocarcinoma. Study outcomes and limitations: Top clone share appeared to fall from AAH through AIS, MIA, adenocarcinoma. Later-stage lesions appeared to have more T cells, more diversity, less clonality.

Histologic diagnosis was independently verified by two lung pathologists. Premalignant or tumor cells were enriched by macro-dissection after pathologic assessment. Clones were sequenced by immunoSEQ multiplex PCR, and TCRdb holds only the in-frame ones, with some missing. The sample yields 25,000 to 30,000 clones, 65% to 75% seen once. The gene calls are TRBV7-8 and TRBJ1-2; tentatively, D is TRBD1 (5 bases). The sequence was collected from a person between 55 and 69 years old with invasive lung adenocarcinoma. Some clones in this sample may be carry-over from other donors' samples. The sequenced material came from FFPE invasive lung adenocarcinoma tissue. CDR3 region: CASSSAREGLTANYGYTF. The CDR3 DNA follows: TGTGCCAGCAGCTCAGCCCGTGAGGGGCTGACGGCTAACTATGGCTACACCTTC.